A single sample gave rise to the 17 T cell receptor beta chains below, sequenced in a study of prognosis after radiotherapy for stage I lung cancer. Researchers used two-round multiplex PCR to amplify TCR beta CDR3 starting from genomic DNA. Specific primers for each TRBV and TRBJ gene were what first-round PCR used. Via MiXCR, TCRdb re-called the multiplex PCR reads, giving one row per CDR3 protein. The data contain more than 11,000 distinct CDR3 sequences, 50% of them singletons. Specimen: PBMCs, collected before or after stereotactic body radiation therapy (not recorded which). The receptors were sampled from a donor at least 50 years old with non-small cell lung cancer.

V gene TRBV6-1 combines with J gene TRBJ2-7; D call uncertain. V was shortened by 3 bases and J by 3 bases, with 15 bases between the two germline ends. The germline gives CDR1 MNHNS, CDR2 SASEGT. The length of the CDR3 is 15 residues. CDR3 nucleotide sequence: TGTGCCAGCAGTGATCAGGCGATGCCTAACTACGAGCAGTACTTC. Translating it yields CASSDQAMPNYEQYF.

In this sample, this clonotype turned up many times. The V call is TRBV7-3, the J call TRBJ2-1; 9 nucleotides line up with TRBD1. J lost 9 bases, V lost 7 bases, and 13 bases had no gene match. The CDR3 contains 15 residues. CDR1 and CDR2 (germline): SGHTA, FQGTGA. The CDR3 is CASTYHPQGAGEQFF. The CDR3 DNA follows: TGTGCCAGCACCTATCACCCACAGGGGGCCGGTGAGCAGTTCTTC.

Concerning this clonotype itself: One base separates it from a far larger clone, so it is likely a read error. The rearrangement links TRBV12-3 or TRBV12-4 to TRBJ2-7, with unresolved D. The DNA end is more similar to TRBJ2-5, so the J call may be wrong. This CDR3 is built from 12 residues. CDR3 in DNA: TGTGCCAGCAGTTTAACTCTTAAGACCCAGTACTTC. It encodes CASSLTLKTQYF.

At least ten counts were recorded for this clonotype. The chain is built from TRBV3-1 and TRBJ1-2, with 9 positions matching TRBD1. This CDR3 is 15 amino acids long. Germline V lookup: CDR1 LGHDT, CDR2 YNNKEL (reference sequence). J was trimmed by 7 bases and V by 6 bases; bases with no gene match: 12. In DNA form, the CDR3 reads TGTGCCAGCAGAAGGGGGGACAGGGATTCTGCTGGCTACACCTTC. Translated, it gives CASRRGDRDSAGYTF.

Of note for this clonotype: Given a much more abundant clone one base away, this may be a read error. V is TRBV4-2 and J is TRBJ2-7, with D possibly TRBD1 on 6 matching bases. The CDR3 length is 15 residues. Germline CDR1 and CDR2: LGHNA and YNFKEQ. CDR3 residues: CARSQDLQGGYEQYF. CDR3 coding DNA: TGTGCCAGAAGCCAAGATTTACAGGGCGGCTACGAGCAGTACTTC.

V gene TRBV12-3 or TRBV12-4 combines with J gene TRBJ1-2, with 9 positions matching TRBD1. Trimming at V came to 7 bases and at J to 6 bases, leaving 9 bases not matched to a gene. CDR3 size: 14 residues. CDR3 sequence: CASTYRGRTHGYTF. The CDR3 nucleotides are TGTGCCAGCACCTACAGGGGGCGAACGCATGGCTACACCTTC.

The chain links TRBV2 to TRBJ2-5; the D is unclear. Trimming left V 7 bases short and J 3 bases short, with 0 bases between. Germline V gives CDR1 SNHLY, CDR2 FYNNEI. The CDR3 length is 9 residues. DNA of the CDR3: TGTGCCAGCAAAGAGACCCAGTACTTC. Translated: CASKETQYF.

As concerns this clonotype: This may come from a read error, since a much larger clone is one base off. The chain links TRBV11-2 to TRBJ2-1; the D gene is possibly TRBD2 (6 bases). From germline, CDR1 is SGHAT and CDR2 FQNNGV. The V and J ends lost 8 bases and 5 bases respectively, with 13 bases between them. CDR3 size: 13 residues. The CDR3 DNA reads TGTGCCAGCGGCTCCTGGGAGGACAATGAGCAGTTCTTC. This gives the protein CASGSWEDNEQFF.

This clonotype occurred many times. The genes are TRBV27 and TRBJ2-1; 7 bases align to TRBD2. Germline CDR1 reads MNHEY; CDR2 reads SMNVEV (reference sequence). With 3 bases clipped from V and 2 bases from J, the junction kept 7 bases outside the gene matches. This CDR3 is built from 16 residues. CDR3 nucleotide sequence: TGTGCCAGCAGTTTTTCCAGTCTAGCGGCCTACAATGAGCAGTTCTTC. Protein: CASSFSSLAAYNEQFF.

The CDR3 DNA reads as TGTGCCAGTGGGCCGGGACAGGGGGCCGTCGGGGAGCTGTTTTTT. Its translation is CASGPGQGAVGELFF. V is TRBV19 and J is TRBJ2-2; TRBD1 matches at 12 bases. This CDR3 region has 15 residues. With V trimmed by 8 bases and J by 7 bases, 8 bases remained unmatched. Germline values: CDR1 LNHDA, CDR2 SQIVND (reference sequence).

The V and J genes are TRBV27 and TRBJ1-1; D call uncertain. V was clipped by 6 bases and J by 1 base, with 15 bases between them. The V gene's germline CDR1 is MNHEY and CDR2 SMNVEV (reference sequence). The CDR3 has 15 residues. CDR3 amino acids: CASSLVGSPNTEAFF. CDR3 nucleotides: TGTGCCAGCAGCTTAGTGGGTTCTCCGAACACTGAAGCTTTCTTT.

This clonotype was picked up one time. A far larger clone is only one base removed, so a read error is likely. The final CDR3 position lacks the conserved phenylalanine or tryptophan, pointing to a likely read error. V usage is TRBV6-2 or TRBV6-3 and J usage is TRBJ2-1; TRBD1 matches at 8 bases. From germline, CDR1 is MNHEY and CDR2 SVGEGT. CDR3 length: 15 amino acids. Trimming removed 5 bases from V and 6 bases from J; junction bases left unmatched: 9. The CDR3 sequence is CASSEVGTGRNEQFV. Written as DNA, the CDR3 is TGTGCCAGCAGTGAAGTGGGGACAGGTCGCAATGAGCAGTTCGTC.

Notes on this clonotype: It differs at one base from a far larger clone, so likely a read error. The rearrangement joins TRBV6-1 to TRBJ2-7, with 8 bases fitting TRBD2. Germline V gives CDR1 MNHNS, CDR2 SASEGT. This CDR3 region has 12 residues. J lost 7 bases, V lost 9 bases, and 8 bases had no gene match. CDR3 DNA sequence: TGTGCCAGAACCATAACGGGGGGGGAGCAGTACTTC. This encodes CARTITGGEQYF.

This clonotype was found many times. The chain joins TRBV15 to TRBJ2-6, with D possibly TRBD1 on 6 matching bases. V lost 1 base and J 0 bases, leaving 10 bases between the germline ends. The germline CDR1 and CDR2 sequences are LNHNV and YYDKDF (reference sequence). The CDR3 contains 17 residues. The CDR3 nucleotides read TGTGCCACCAGCAGAGCCCTACAGGGCTCTGGGGCCAACGTCCTGACTTTC. Translated, it gives CATSRALQGSGANVLTF.

Concerning this clonotype itself: Germline is not matched at one junction end, which may reflect a read error. The CDR3 DNA is TGTGCCAGCAGTAGACCCCGAGGATACGAGCAGTGCTTC. Protein: CASSRPRGYEQCF. The chain couples TRBV28 to TRBJ2-7, with D hard to call. From germline, CDR1 is MDHEN and CDR2 SYDVKM. This CDR3 contains 13 residues. The full variable domain, its missing parts supplied by reference TRBV28 and TRBJ2-7, is DVKVTQSSRYLVKRTGEKVFLECVQDMDHENMFWYRQDPGLGLRLIYFSYDVKMKEKGDIPEGYSVSREKKERFSLILESASTNQTSMYLCASSRPRGYEQCFGPGTRLTVT.

This clonotype was seen at least ten times. The chain links TRBV12-3 or TRBV12-4 to TRBJ1-4; the D is unclear. V lost 3 bases, J lost 0 bases, and 8 bases lay in between. This CDR3 comprises 15 residues. CDR3 nucleotide sequence: TGTGCCAGCAGTTTCGGTGCTACAACTAATGAAAAACTGTTTTTT. This translates into CASSFGATTNEKLFF.

This clonotype has a count of ten or more. The chain carries TRBV28 and TRBJ2-5; 12 positions agree with TRBD1. This CDR3 contains 16 residues. Germline V gene lookup returns CDR1 MDHEN and CDR2 SYDVKM. After removal of 6 bases from V and 1 base from J, the junction contained 6 bases not matched to a gene. The CDR3 nucleotides read TGTGCCAGCAGGGCCGGGGACAGGGGGCGCCAAGAGACCCAGTACTTC. Its translation: CASRAGDRGRQETQYF.